These T cell receptor beta chains were read from a single sample in a study of radiation and T cells in renal cell carcinoma. Sequenced by immunoSEQ multiplex PCR; TCRdb stores in-frame clones only, minus some. The profile covers more than 140,000 clones, with 70% to 90% appearing a single time and roughly 25% taken by the ten largest. The input for sequencing was blood, taken from a patient whose treatment included radiotherapy and nephrectomy. These receptor sequences come from a woman aged 50 to 65 with renal cell carcinoma. Each CDR3 is given without its conserved first and last residue. The order of the fields is V gene, J gene, CDR3 protein.

TRBV5-1,TRBJ2-7,ASSLGRQGKDEQY
TRBV9,TRBJ2-7,ASRGLKRDNDEQY
TRBV4-3,TRBJ1-1,ASSQDRGGTEAF
TRBV28,TRBJ1-2,ASSTGGDDYGYT
TRBV4-3,TRBJ2-5,ASSQDRPGLAGGRGLGETQY
TRBV4-3,TRBJ1-6,ASSQEAGSDNSPLH
TRBV5-5,TRBJ2-1,ASSLAGTGGNEQF
TRBV2,TRBJ1-5,ASREGNQPQH
TRBV7-2,TRBJ2-7,ASSLISRASYEQY
TRBV7-9,TRBJ2-5,ASSPLAGGPLETQY
TRBV6-6,TRBJ1-5,ASSGQGRGNQPQH
TRBV5-1,TRBJ2-2,ASSLSDRHTGELF
TRBV6-1,TRBJ1-2,ASSEGPASEGYGYT
TRBV6-5,TRBJ1-2,ASSWPIGQGYGYT
TRBV14,TRBJ1-4,ASSQGKGQAGTMDEKLF
TRBV6-1,TRBJ1-6,ASSDRGDRGLSSPLH
TRBV2,TRBJ2-5,ASSGTSGMLPETQY
TRBV9,TRBJ1-4,ASSAGDRNEKLF
TRBV19,TRBJ1-3,ASSIQDSGNTIY
TRBV27,TRBJ1-2,ASSLSSQMINYGYT
TRBV5-1,TRBJ2-1,ASSLGLAGAGEQF
TRBV7-2,TRBJ2-3,ASSLAEGTQY
TRBV7-9,TRBJ2-1,ASSATTGEQF
TRBV4-3,TRBJ2-5,ASSPEVGSGSMETQY
TRBV19,TRBJ2-7,ASSPPDRGGSEQY
TRBV19,TRBJ2-2,ASSIGTEQNTGELF
TRBV4-2,TRBJ2-2,ASSQGTGGTGELF
TRBV7-2,TRBJ2-7,ASSLATAQQY
TRBV27,TRBJ1-5,ASRRGGNQPQH
TRBV10-3,TRBJ1-6,AISESSTGKNSPLH
TRBV11-3,TRBJ2-1,ASSPPWTEKGRDEQF
TRBV9,TRBJ1-1,ASSSKSLQGNTEAF
TRBV18,TRBJ2-3,ASSPGLDTDTQY